The 23 T cell receptor beta chains listed next were all sequenced from one sample in a study of OX40 agonist ivuxolimab in advanced cancers. The table came from immunoSEQ multiplex PCR; TCRdb's copy has only in-frame clones and leaves some out. The table records tens of thousands of clones, 82% of them present only once. The source was CD4+ or CD8+ T cells sorted from blood, collected in a trial of the OX40 agonist ivuxolimab. The receptors here all came from an adult with an advanced solid tumor such as melanoma, head and neck, liver or kidney cancer.

Sample share makes this clone medium-sized. Here the CDR3 reads CASRGPNEKLFF. CDR3 DNA: TGTGCCAGCAGGGGCCCTAATGAAAAACTGTTTTTT. The V call is TRBV6-5, the J call TRBJ1-4; D unresolved. Germline values: CDR1 MNHEY, CDR2 SVGAGI. V dropped 6 bases and J dropped 3 bases, with 5 bases sitting between them. The CDR3 totals 12 residues.

The gene calls are TRBV4-2 and TRBJ2-5, with TRBD2 identical over 9 bases. This CDR3 is 20 amino acids long. Trimming removed 0 bases from V and 5 bases from J; junction bases left unmatched: 19. Germline CDR1 is LGHNA and CDR2 is YNFKEQ. The CDR3 loop is CASSQDRGSSRREGMETQYF. CDR3 nucleotides: TGTGCCAGCAGCCAAGATAGGGGTTCGTCCCGGCGGGAGGGGATGGAGACCCAGTACTTC.

This sequence joins TRBV11-2 and TRBJ1-3, with D possibly TRBD1 on 5 matching bases. CDR1 is SGHAT and CDR2 is FQNNGV in the germline V gene. The CDR3 runs to 14 residues. Trimming shortened V by 5 bases and J by 7 bases, and 15 bases separated the two germline ends. The CDR3, as DNA: TGTGCCAGCAGCAGGGCCGGGACCGGGAACACCATATATTTT. It yields the protein CASSRAGTGNTIYF.

The chain couples TRBV11-2 to TRBJ2-7, with D perhaps TRBD1 (6 bases). The ends were cut back, 1 base at V and 9 bases at J, with 13 bases in the middle. This CDR3 region has 13 residues. From germline, CDR1 is SGHAT and CDR2 FQNNGV. The CDR3 bases are TGTGCCAGCAGCTTAGCTTGGGGGCAGGGGCAGTACTTC. This gives the protein CASSLAWGQGQYF. Supplemented by reference TRBV11-2 and TRBJ2-7, the full variable domain reads EAGVAQSPRYKIIEKRQSVAFWCNPISGHATLYWYQQILGQGPKLLIQFQNNGVVDDSQLPKDRFSAERLKGVDSTLKIQPAKLEDSAVYLCASSLAWGQGQYFGPGTRLTVT.

The chain links TRBV5-1 to TRBJ2-1; tentative D call: TRBD2 (5 bases). V dropped 4 bases and J dropped 2 bases, with 13 bases sitting between them. This CDR3 spans 15 amino acids. CDR1 and CDR2 (germline): SGHRS, YFSETQ. CDR3 sequence (DNA): TGCGCCAGCAGCCTCAGCGGAGGCACCTACAATGAGCAGTTCTTC. Translation gives CASSLSGGTYNEQFF.

The chain couples TRBV27 to TRBJ1-2; D unresolved. Trimming cost V 2 bases and J 8 bases, with 12 bases left between them. The CDR3 extends over 13 amino acids. CDR1 and CDR2 from the germline V gene are MNHEY and SMNVEV (reference sequence). The CDR3 is CASSLDPLGGYTF. The CDR3 coding sequence is TGTGCCAGCAGTTTAGACCCGCTAGGAGGCTACACCTTC.

This clone turned up a few times. The same CDR3 can be traced to other DNA sequences in this sample. The DNA for the CDR3 is TGTGCCAGCAGCTTACAGGGAGGGGCTGAAGCTTTCTTT. Translation gives CASSLQGGAEAFF. The gene calls are TRBV5-4 and TRBJ1-1; weak D call: TRBD1 (6 bases). The CDR3 extends over 13 amino acids. The germline CDR1 and CDR2 sequences are SGHNT and YYREEE (reference sequence). Between the trimmed V and J ends, which lost 2 bases and 6 bases, there was a span of 11 bases.

This clone was seen a handful of times. The J gene is TRBJ1-5, the V gene TRBV7-2; D unresolved. V was trimmed by 5 bases and J by 3 bases, leaving 14 bases between them. The V gene's germline CDR1 is SGHTA and CDR2 FQGNSA. CDR3 length: 15 residues. CDR3 DNA sequence: TGTGCCAGCAGCACCGACGTCAGTTTCAATCAGCCCCAGCATTTT. Translation gives CASSTDVSFNQPQHF.

This clone was detected only a few times. V usage is TRBV10-3 and J usage is TRBJ2-1; TRBD1 matches 8 bases. The CDR3 spans 14 residues. Unmatched junction bases numbered 7, after V lost 6 bases and J lost 6 bases. Germline CDR1 reads ENHRY; CDR2 reads SYGVKD. CDR3 DNA sequence: TGTGCCATCAGCGATAGGACAGGGTCCAATGAGCAGTTCTTC. Its translation: CAISDRTGSNEQFF.

This clone was observed once. V gene TRBV7-2 combines with J gene TRBJ2-5; D gene uncertain. This CDR3 spans 14 amino acids. V dropped 4 bases and J dropped 7 bases, with 16 bases sitting between them. Germline V gene sequence: CDR1 SGHTA, CDR2 FQGNSA. The CDR3 loop is CASSSRDLMGTQYF. The CDR3 nucleotides are TGTGCCAGCAGCTCCCGAGACCTTATGGGGACCCAGTACTTC.

CDR3 DNA: TGTGCCAGCAGTTTATTTTTCCGGACTAGCGGCTACAATGAGCAGTTCTTC. It encodes CASSLFFRTSGYNEQFF. The rearrangement links TRBV27 to TRBJ2-1; 10 nucleotides match TRBD2. Per germline, CDR1 MNHEY and CDR2 SMNVEV (reference sequence). This CDR3 region has 17 residues. The V segment lost 1 base and the J segment 3 bases; nucleotides outside the gene matches: 6.

The gene calls are TRBV30 and TRBJ1-2; 8 positions agree with TRBD1. Germline CDR1 reads GTSNPN; CDR2 reads SVGIG (reference sequence). This CDR3 has 14 residues. The junction had 5 bases not matched to a gene; V was cut back by 1 base and J by 4 bases. The CDR3 region has the DNA TGTGCCTGGAGTGAAGGACAGGGACGCTATGGCTACACCTTC. Translation: CAWSEGQGRYGYTF.

The table lists this clone with a count of one. This chain joins TRBV10-1 and TRBJ2-1, with TRBD2 matching over 11 bases. The CDR3 loop spans 17 amino acids. V shed 0 bases and J 4 bases; nucleotides not matched to a gene: 5. Germline V gives CDR1 WNHNN, CDR2 SYGVQD (reference sequence). CDR3 DNA: TGCGCCAGCAGTGAGTCAACCGGGACTAGCGGATACAATGAGCAGTTCTTC. It codes for CASSESTGTSGYNEQFF.

The count of this clone is one. V and J are TRBV28 and TRBJ1-6, with D perhaps matching TRBD1 (5 bases). The CDR3 totals 13 residues. V lost 3 bases to trimming and J lost 10 bases, with 10 bases between them. Germline values: CDR1 MDHEN, CDR2 SYDVKM. Here the CDR3 reads CASSLGGESPLHF. The CDR3, as DNA: TGTGCCAGCAGTTTGGGGGGGGAATCACCCCTCCACTTT.

This clone was seen a single time. The chain uses TRBV7-2 and TRBJ2-5; 7 bases agree with TRBD2. CDR3 length equals 15 residues. Germline V gives CDR1 SGHTA, CDR2 FQGNSA. V lost 4 bases to trimming and J lost 4 bases; unmatched junction nucleotides: 9. The CDR3 reads CASSSIAGRGETQYF. The CDR3 DNA reads as TGTGCCAGCAGCTCGATAGCGGGTAGGGGAGAGACCCAGTACTTC.

This chain joins TRBV5-1 and TRBJ2-2; D call uncertain. Per germline, CDR1 SGHRS and CDR2 YFSETQ. CDR3 length equals 14 residues. V was cut by 0 bases and J by 6 bases, with 9 bases left in between. CDR3 sequence: CASSLAQVSGELFF. The CDR3, as DNA: TGCGCCAGCAGCTTGGCCCAGGTATCCGGGGAGCTGTTTTTT.

The V and J genes are TRBV5-1 and TRBJ2-2; no clear D. There are 15 residues in the CDR3. The germline CDR1 and CDR2 sequences are SGHRS and YFSETQ. Trimming took 2 bases from V and 6 from J, leaving 14 bases between them. The CDR3 spells CASSFSVGSPGELFF. As DNA, the CDR3 is TGCGCCAGCAGCTTCTCAGTGGGGTCGCCCGGGGAGCTGTTTTTT.

This clone is judged medium-sized. J is TRBJ1-2 and V is TRBV4-1, with unresolved D. The CDR3 covers 18 residues. Germline values: CDR1 MGHRA, CDR2 YSYEKL. Trimming took off 1 base at V and 0 bases at J, with 18 bases between the two ends. CDR3 amino acids: CASSQVGPPISPNYGYTF. Written as DNA, the CDR3 is TGCGCCAGCAGCCAAGTCGGCCCGCCCATTAGTCCTAACTATGGCTACACCTTC.

The gene calls are TRBV30 and TRBJ2-2, with D unresolved. V was trimmed by 4 bases and J by 1 base, leaving 16 bases between them. The CDR3 covers 16 residues. Per germline, CDR1 GTSNPN and CDR2 SVGIG (reference sequence). The CDR3 bases are TGTGCCTGGACCCCTAAGAAGGGTGTGAACACCGGGGAGCTGTTTTTT. Translated, it gives CAWTPKKGVNTGELFF.

The gene calls are TRBV29-1 and TRBJ2-3; D not certain. V was shortened by 0 bases and J by 7 bases, with 11 bases between the two germline ends. The CDR3 covers 13 residues. CDR1 SQVTM and CDR2 ANQGSEA come from the germline V gene. CDR3: CSVEDLVAHTQYF. CDR3 bases: TGCAGCGTTGAAGATTTAGTGGCCCATACGCAGTATTTT.

V and J are TRBV11-2 and TRBJ2-1; no definite D call. Between the trimmed V and J ends, which lost 1 base and 7 bases, there was a span of 17 bases. Germline V gives CDR1 SGHAT, CDR2 FQNNGV. The CDR3 extends over 16 amino acids. The chain's CDR3 is CASSLVPPALGNEQFF. CDR3 sequence (DNA): TGTGCCAGCAGCTTAGTGCCACCCGCTCTGGGGAATGAGCAGTTCTTC.

The rearrangement uses TRBV27 and TRBJ2-5, with D unresolved. V was cut by 3 bases and J by 2 bases, with 10 bases left in between. CDR1 and CDR2 (germline): MNHEY, SMNVEV (reference sequence). The CDR3 length is 14 residues. The CDR3 sequence: CASSFRSTQETQYF. CDR3 nucleotide sequence: TGTGCCAGCAGTTTCAGGAGCACTCAAGAGACCCAGTACTTC.

This rearrangement joins TRBV5-1 to TRBJ1-3; unclear D gene. CDR1 and CDR2 (germline): SGHRS, YFSETQ. V was cut by 2 bases and J by 0 bases, with 15 bases left in between. The CDR3 extends over 17 amino acids. CDR3 protein: CASSFSAGRSSGNTIYF. The DNA for the CDR3 is TGCGCCAGCAGCTTCTCGGCGGGCCGAAGCTCTGGAAACACCATATATTTT.